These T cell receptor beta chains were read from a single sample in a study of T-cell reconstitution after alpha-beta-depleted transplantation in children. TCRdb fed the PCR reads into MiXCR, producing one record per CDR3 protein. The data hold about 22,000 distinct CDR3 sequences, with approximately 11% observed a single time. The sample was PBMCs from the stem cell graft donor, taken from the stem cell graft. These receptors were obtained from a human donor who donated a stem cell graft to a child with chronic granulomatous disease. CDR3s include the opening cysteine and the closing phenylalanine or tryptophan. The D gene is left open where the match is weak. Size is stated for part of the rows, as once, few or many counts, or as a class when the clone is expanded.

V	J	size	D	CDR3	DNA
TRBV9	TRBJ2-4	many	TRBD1	CASSGADELRDRRAPNIQYF	TGTGCCAGCAGCGGAGCAGACGAGCTTAGGGACAGGCGTGCCCCAAACATTCAGTACTTC
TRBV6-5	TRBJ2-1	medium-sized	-	CASSYYSWTAGYNEQFF	TGTGCCAGCAGTTACTATTCGTGGACGGCTGGCTACAATGAGCAGTTCTTC
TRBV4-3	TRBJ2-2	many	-	CASSQPSTSTGTGELFF	TGCGCCAGCAGCCAACCTTCCACTAGTACGGGCACCGGGGAGCTGTTTTTT
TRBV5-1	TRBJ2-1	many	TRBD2	CASSSGLAGGGNEQFF	TGCGCCAGCAGCTCGGGACTAGCGGGCGGAGGCAATGAGCAGTTCTTC
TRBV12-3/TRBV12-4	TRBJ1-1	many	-	CASSSQGYTEAFF	TGTGCCAGCAGCTCTCAGGGGTACACTGAAGCTTTCTTT
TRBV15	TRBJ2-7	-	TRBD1	CATSIDRDEQYF	TGTGCCACCAGCATCGACAGGGACGAGCAGTACTTC
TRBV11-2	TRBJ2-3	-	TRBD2	CASSSRTSGRLVQDTQYF	TGTGCCAGCAGCTCACGGACTAGCGGGAGATTAGTACAAGATACGCAGTATTTT
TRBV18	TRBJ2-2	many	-	CASSPLVFTGPNTGELFF	TGTGCCAGCTCACCACTCGTATTCACGGGACCTAACACCGGGGAGCTGTTTTTT
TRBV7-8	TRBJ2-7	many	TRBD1	CAKPRTGYYEQYF	TGTGCCAAGCCCAGGACAGGGTATTACGAGCAGTACTTC
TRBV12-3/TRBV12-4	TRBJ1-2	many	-	CASSYPGGANYGYTF	TGTGCCAGCAGTTACCCGGGGGGCGCGAACTATGGCTACACCTTC
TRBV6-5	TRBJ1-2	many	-	CASSYSNSAHYGYTF	TGTGCCAGCAGTTACTCGAACAGTGCTCACTATGGCTACACCTTC
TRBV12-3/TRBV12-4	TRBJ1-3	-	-	CASKPPGVRNTIYF	TGTGCCAGCAAGCCACCGGGCGTAAGAAACACCATATATTTT
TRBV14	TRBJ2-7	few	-	CASSQTQGRRKYEQYF	TGTGCCAGCAGCCAGACGCAGGGGCGTAGGAAGTACGAGCAGTACTTC
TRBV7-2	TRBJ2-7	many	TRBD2	CASSVGLAGVEQYF	TGTGCCAGCAGCGTTGGACTAGCGGGAGTCGAGCAGTACTTC
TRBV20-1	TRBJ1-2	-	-	CSASGGRGLGGYTF	TGCAGTGCTAGTGGGGGACGGGGGTTGGGAGGCTACACCTTC
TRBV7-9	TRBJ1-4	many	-	CASSLAAGPGEKLFF	TGTGCCAGCAGCTTAGCCGCGGGGCCAGGCGAAAAACTGTTTTTT
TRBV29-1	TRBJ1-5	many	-	CSVLRFRRTEAWPQHF	TGCAGCGTTCTTAGATTCCGACGGACAGAAGCTTGGCCCCAGCATTTT
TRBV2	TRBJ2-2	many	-	CALTRGGTNTGELFF	TGTGCCTTGACGAGGGGGGGGACAAACACCGGGGAGCTGTTTTTT
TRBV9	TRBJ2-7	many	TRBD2	CASSPTGLAGPYEQYF	TGTGCCAGCAGTCCCACCGGACTAGCGGGCCCCTACGAGCAGTACTTC
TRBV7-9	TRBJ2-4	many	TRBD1	CASGGGTGGLTKNIQYF	TGTGCCAGTGGAGGGGGGACAGGGGGTTTGACCAAAAACATTCAGTACTTC
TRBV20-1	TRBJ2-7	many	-	CSASFKDSYPYEQYF	TGCAGTGCTAGTTTTAAGGACAGTTATCCCTACGAGCAGTACTTC
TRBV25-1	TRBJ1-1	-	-	CASSLAGDTEAFF	TGTGCCAGCAGTCTGGCAGGGGACACTGAAGCTTTCTTT
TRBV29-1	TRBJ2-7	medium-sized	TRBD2	CSVVGTSGSSYEQYF	TGCAGCGTTGTCGGGACTAGCGGGAGCTCCTACGAGCAGTACTTC
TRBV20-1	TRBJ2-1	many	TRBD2	CSARDPVGTSGLEQFF	TGCAGTGCTAGAGATCCAGTGGGGACTAGCGGGTTGGAGCAGTTCTTC
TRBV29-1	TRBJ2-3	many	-	CSVVSRGGRSTDTQYF	TGCAGCGTTGTAAGTAGAGGAGGGAGGAGCACAGATACGCAGTATTTT
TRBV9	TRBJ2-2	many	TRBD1	CASSVPQGVSTGELFF	TGTGCCAGCAGCGTACCTCAGGGGGTGAGCACCGGGGAGCTGTTTTTT
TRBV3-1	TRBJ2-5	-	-	CACTNPIAGRALETQYF	TGTGCCTGCACCAACCCAATCGCGGGACGGGCTTTAGAGACCCAGTACTTC
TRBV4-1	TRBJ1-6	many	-	CASSQDGSPYNSPLHF	TGCGCCAGCAGCCAGGACGGGTCCCCCTATAATTCACCCCTCCACTTT
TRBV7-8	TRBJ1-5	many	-	CASSLAFMGRVQPQHF	TGTGCCAGCAGCTTAGCCTTTATGGGTCGGGTTCAGCCCCAGCATTTT
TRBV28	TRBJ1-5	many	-	CASSPGHGRVRQPQHF	TGTGCCAGCAGTCCAGGCCATGGAAGGGTCCGACAGCCCCAGCATTTT
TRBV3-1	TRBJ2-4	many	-	CASSQLENIQYF	TGTGCCAGCAGCCAACTGGAAAACATTCAGTACTTC
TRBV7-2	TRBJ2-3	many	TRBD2	CASSLTSGPAGNTQYF	TGTGCCAGCAGCTTGACTAGCGGGCCGGCGGGGAATACGCAGTATTTT
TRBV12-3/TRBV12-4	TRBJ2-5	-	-	CASGDLQQETQYF	TGTGCCAGCGGGGACTTACAACAAGAGACCCAGTACTTC
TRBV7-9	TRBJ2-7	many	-	CASSWSTYEQYF	TGTGCCAGCAGCTGGAGTACCTACGAGCAGTACTTC
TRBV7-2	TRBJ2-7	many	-	CASSLVTEQYF	TGTGCCAGCAGCCTAGTGACCGAGCAGTACTTC
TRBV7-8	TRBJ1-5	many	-	CASSLVAQLNQPQHF	TGTGCCAGCAGCTTAGTAGCACAGCTGAATCAGCCCCAGCATTTT
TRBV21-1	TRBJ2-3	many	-	CASSKTLAGLTDTQYF	TGTGCCAGCAGCAAAACACTAGCGGGCCTCACAGATACGCAGTATTTT
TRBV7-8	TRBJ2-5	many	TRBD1	CASSLEKTGIGQETQYF	TGTGCCAGCAGCTTAGAAAAGACAGGGATAGGCCAAGAGACCCAGTACTTC
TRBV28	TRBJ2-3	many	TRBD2	CASRRLAGGPDTQYF	TGTGCCAGCAGGCGTCTAGCGGGAGGGCCAGATACGCAGTATTTT
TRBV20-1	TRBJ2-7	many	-	CSARGPHEQYF	TGCAGTGCTAGAGGACCGCACGAGCAGTACTTC